This T cell receptor (beta chain) was identified in a study of blood T cell repertoires in COVID-19. Whole-study context: The United States, Italy and Spain provided the acute and convalescent COVID-19 samples. The cDNA or gDNA used as material had been derived from T cells, B-cell-depleted T cells, or PBMCs.

Cohort placement rested on clinical history that participants reported themselves. Clones were read by immunoSEQ multiplex PCR, and TCRdb kept only the in-frame ones, dropping some. The sample consists of about 82,000 clones, roughly 89% of them appearing once. CDR1 is SGHDT and CDR2 is YYEEEE in the germline V gene. Trimming took off 4 bases at V and 0 bases at J, with 15 bases between the two ends. This CDR3 has 16 residues. This clone was counted once. The specimen sequenced was PBMCs or T cells enriched from blood (not recorded which). V gene TRBV5-6 combines with J gene TRBJ2-3, with D possibly being TRBD2 (6 bases). The receptor's source is a woman in her fifties or sixties with acute COVID-19. CDR3 in amino acids: CASSLPWGVSTDTQYF. As DNA, the CDR3 is TGTGCCAGCAGCCTACCCTGGGGGGTTAGCACAGATACGCAGTATTTT. The full variable domain, its missing parts supplied by reference TRBV5-6 and TRBJ2-3, is DAGVTQSPTHLIKTRGQQVTLRCSPKSGHDTVSWYQQALGQGPQFIFQYYEEEERQRGNFPDRFSGHQFPNYSSELNVNALLLGDSALYLCASSLPWGVSTDTQYFGPGTRLTVL.